The clone carrying this TCR beta chain was seen a single time. This sample was included in a study of cytomegalovirus exposure and HLA in healthy donors. V was clipped by 1 base and J by 4 bases, with 26 bases between them. Germline CDR1 SGHAT, CDR2 FQNNGV. This CDR3 is 19 amino acids long. Generated by immunoSEQ multiplex PCR, the TCRdb table keeps only in-frame clones and is missing some. The sample has about 120,000 clones, more than 70% seen once. The sequence came from a man between 18 and 29 years old in good health and CMV-seronegative. Sequenced material: PBMCs. This chain links TRBV11-2 with TRBJ2-7; D might be TRBD1 (5 bases). The CDR3 DNA is TGTGCCAGCAGCTTAGTCGTTTCGTCTAGGGGTTCTGCCTCGTACGAGCAGTACTTC. Encoded protein: CASSLVVSSRGSASYEQYF.